A single T cell receptor beta chain is shown here with its context. Primers used in a second PCR of about 7 to 12 cycles were a sample-barcoded 5' primer and a J-beta primer mix. The template-switch adaptor was a 5' adaptor with 12 random nucleotides. It tagged each cDNA molecule. Any given sample supplied a minimum of 2.5 million CDR3-containing paired-end reads. A single record per CDR3 protein comes from TCRdb applying MiXCR to the 5' RACE reads. The table records more than 650,000 distinct CDR3 sequences, approximately 53% of them present only once. The data belong to a study of blood T cells in healthy people across ages. Study in general: With template switching, about one barcoded beta molecule was captured per two T cells.

Germline values: CDR1 SGHTA, CDR2 FQGTGA. The CDR3 consists of 13 residues. The V end lost 8 bases, the J end lost 4 bases, and 14 bases lay between the germline ends. The chain couples TRBV7-3 to TRBJ2-5, with D perhaps being TRBD1 or TRBD2 (5 bases each). The TCR originated in a man older than 75 in good health. Sample: blood. For the CDR3, the DNA is TGTGCCAGCTCAGGGACCTTTGGAGAGACCCAGTACTTC. As protein: CASSGTFGETQYF.